The 10 T cell receptor beta chains given below trace back to one sample, sequenced in a study of blood T cell repertoires in COVID-19. Sequenced by immunoSEQ multiplex PCR; TCRdb stores in-frame clones only, minus some. The table shows about 100,000 clones, with around four fifths occurring only once. The material sequenced was peripheral blood. These receptors all stem from a man between 70 and 80 years old with active or convalescent COVID-19.

Only one count was recorded for this clone. The rearrangement joins TRBV11-2 to TRBJ2-7; 8 bases line up with TRBD1. The trim removed 5 bases at V and 1 base at J, leaving 4 bases unmatched. The germline gives CDR1 SGHAT, CDR2 FQNNGV. CDR3 length: 14 residues. The CDR3, as DNA: TGTGCCAGCAGCGCCGGACAGGGTTCCTACGAGCAGTACTTC. Translating it yields CASSAGQGSYEQYF.

The chain uses TRBV3-1 (or the pseudogene TRBV3-2) and TRBJ2-3; TRBD2 aligns across 8 bases. CDR1 is LGHDT and CDR2 is YNNKEL in the germline V gene (reference sequence). With V trimmed by 3 bases and J by 2 bases, 16 bases remained unmatched. This CDR3 is 19 amino acids long. The CDR3 sequence is CASSHRLGGGTTPTDTQYF. The DNA of the CDR3 is TGTGCCAGCAGCCACAGACTCGGGGGGGGGACTACTCCCACAGATACGCAGTATTTT.

The chain links TRBV24-1 to TRBJ2-5; TRBD2 matches 8 bases. CDR1 and CDR2 from the germline V gene are KGHDR and SFDVKD. J gave up 4 bases and V 2 bases, and 8 bases lay outside the gene matches. The CDR3 has 16 amino acids. CDR3 loop: CATSDSSGGARETQYF. DNA of the CDR3: TGTGCCACCAGTGATTCGTCGGGGGGGGCACGAGAGACCCAGTACTTC.

The chain combines TRBV24-1 with TRBJ2-7; D perhaps matches TRBD2 (5 bases). CDR3 length equals 14 residues. V lost 4 bases and J lost 3, with 12 bases in between. Germline V gives CDR1 KGHDR, CDR2 SFDVKD. The CDR3: CATSEPGRGYEQYF. The CDR3 DNA reads TGTGCCACCAGTGAGCCAGGACGGGGCTACGAGCAGTACTTC.

The rearrangement uses TRBV6-5 and TRBJ1-4; 7 bases fit TRBD1. After removal of 6 bases from V and 6 bases from J, the junction contained 10 bases not matched to a gene. Per the germline V gene, CDR1 is MNHEY and CDR2 is SVGAGI. The CDR3 length is 15 residues. The CDR3 coding sequence is TGTGCCAGCAGCGATATGACAGGGATGGATGAAAAACTGTTTTTT. Translation gives CASSDMTGMDEKLFF.

V is TRBV9 and J is TRBJ2-2, with unresolved D. CDR3 size: 15 residues. Trimming removed 0 bases from V and 4 bases from J, with 10 bases in between. Germline V gene lookup returns CDR1 SGDLS and CDR2 YYNGEE. CDR3 loop: CASSVAVGFTGELFF. The CDR3 bases are TGTGCCAGCAGCGTAGCTGTCGGGTTCACCGGGGAGCTGTTTTTT.

The V gene is TRBV28, the J gene TRBJ1-3, with D tentatively TRBD1 (5 bases). Trimming left V 6 bases short and J 3 bases short, with 15 bases between. The CDR3 is 15 amino acids. Germline CDR1 is MDHEN and CDR2 is SYDVKM. In DNA form, the CDR3 reads TGTGCCAGCAGCCATGCTGGGGGGGATGGAAACACCATATATTTT. Encoded protein: CASSHAGGDGNTIYF.

This chain joins TRBV19 and TRBJ2-2; 7 bases agree with TRBD2. The germline V gene encodes CDR1 LNHDA and CDR2 SQIVND (reference sequence). V lost 7 bases to trimming and J lost 6 bases; unmatched junction nucleotides: 14. The length of the CDR3 is 16 residues. Written as DNA, the CDR3 is TGTGCCAGTACCCACATAATGGGAGGGAGAGCCGGGGAGCTGTTTTTT. Translation gives CASTHIMGGRAGELFF. Full variable domain (missing parts from reference TRBV19 and TRBJ2-2): DGGITQSPKYLFRKEGQNVTLSCEQNLNHDAMYWYRQDPGQGLRLIYYSQIVNDFQKGDIAEGYSVSREKKESFPLTVTSAQKNPTAFYLCASTHIMGGRAGELFFGEGSRLTVL.

This chain joins TRBV28 and TRBJ2-5; 7 positions agree with TRBD2. CDR3 length: 14 residues. Germline CDR1 reads MDHEN; CDR2 reads SYDVKM. J lost 5 bases, V lost 10 bases, and 13 bases had no gene match. DNA for the CDR3: TGTGCCACCCATCGAGCGGGGACCTGGGAGACCCAGTACTTC. This codes for CATHRAGTWETQYF.

This clone was seen just once. The chain couples TRBV5-1 to TRBJ2-2; D is undetermined. Per germline, CDR1 SGHRS and CDR2 YFSETQ. The germline V and J ends were trimmed by 3 bases and 1 base, with 7 bases remaining between them. The length of the CDR3 is 14 residues. In nucleotides, the CDR3 is TGCGCCAGCAGCTCTGCACAGAACACCGGGGAGCTGTTTTTT. As protein: CASSSAQNTGELFF.